This T cell receptor beta chain was found in a study of blood T cell repertoires in COVID-19 (dated by TCRdb to the early 2020s). Regarding the complete study: The collaborator samples originated in the United States, Italy and Spain and spanned the acute and convalescent phases of COVID-19. Subjects who had been exposed to COVID-19, were actively infected with it, or had recovered from it provided the deeply sampled blood TCRbeta repertoires that made up the dataset. The repertoires were released in a freely available public database intended as a resource for research on the immune response to SARS-CoV-2. A de-identified subject ID, COVID-19 status, age in years and sex were almost always included in the sample metadata. The samples were drawn from the first 160 participants of the ongoing ImmuneRACE study and from 1,200 or so subjects provided by 6 global collaborators. HLA class I and class II types, where available, came from metadata supplied by the sample provider rather than from assay-based typing. The material from the prospective study consisted of cDNA or gDNA derived from T cells, B-cell-depleted T cells, or PBMCs.

From the cysteine up to the phenylalanine, the CDR3 has a length of 16 residues. Only the CDR3 portion is preserved as DNA: 48 bases, with reading frame beginning at the first base. The germline V end is reduced by 4 bases and the J end by 4 bases; junction bases left unmatched: 9. The germline V gene supplies CDR1 KGHSH and CDR2 LQKENI. One collaborating source in Seattle enrolled patients during active infection and followed them longitudinally through the course of disease. Each collaborating institution followed its own protocols to collect whole blood in K2EDTA tubes. For TCRbeta analysis, collaborator samples were shipped as frozen whole blood, as isolated PBMCs, or as DNA extracted from either sample type. The immunoSEQ Assay, a bias-controlled multiplex PCR, was used to amplify TCRbeta CDR3 regions from genomic DNA. The original methods were these. Within the assay, amplification of reference gene primers was used to estimate how many nucleated cells each sample contained. Sequence reads were collapsed and filtered to measure the absolute abundance of every unique TCRbeta CDR3 rearrangement. For each sample, productive Simpson clonality was calculated as the square root of Simpson's diversity index across productive rearrangements. TCRdb's version of the immuneACCESS table is confined to in-frame rearrangements and falls short of the full clone set. An unresolved V gene accounts for under half of the shortfall where checked; the remainder is of unknown origin. V, J and clone size are those of that table, while D and trimming were read from the DNA. The sample table lists roughly 200,000 clones, around 79% of them with a count of one. Jointly, the top ten make up approximately 6% of the sample.

Study-wide findings and limitations: How much clinical and demographic metadata was included differed by source and by participant, and the metadata was provided uncurated.

There are a few counts of this clone. There is no known antigen for this receptor. Base qualities are not at hand, and no much larger clone is one base apart. This receptor chain uses TRBV18 and TRBJ2-5, with 10 middle bases fitting TRBD1. The sample taken for sequencing was peripheral blood. This TCR came from a woman aged 40 to 50 with COVID-19, enrolled during active disease. The bases are TGTGCCAGCTCACTATCAAGACAGGGGGCAGGAGAGACCCAGTACTTC. Translated, it gives CASSLSRQGAGETQYF.